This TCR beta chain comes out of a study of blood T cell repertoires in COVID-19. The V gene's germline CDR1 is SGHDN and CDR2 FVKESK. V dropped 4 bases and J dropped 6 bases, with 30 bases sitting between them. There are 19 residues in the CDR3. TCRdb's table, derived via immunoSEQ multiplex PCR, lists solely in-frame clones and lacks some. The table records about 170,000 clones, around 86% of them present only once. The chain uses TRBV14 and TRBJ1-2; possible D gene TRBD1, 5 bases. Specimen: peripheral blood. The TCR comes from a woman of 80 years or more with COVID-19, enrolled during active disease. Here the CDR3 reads CASSRSSKVQGDFGDGYTF. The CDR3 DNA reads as TGTGCCAGCAGCCGTAGCTCAAAGGTTCAGGGTGATTTTGGCGATGGCTACACCTTC.